These T cell receptor beta chains were read from a single sample in a study of STAT5B mutations in CD4+ large granular lymphocyte leukemia. Assay: immunoSEQ multiplex PCR; the TCRdb copy retains only in-frame clones and omits some. The data contain about 48,000 clones, 60% to 75% of them singletons. The specimen was CD4+ T cells from blood buffy coats. Receptor source: a human donor in good health. Both conserved end residues are part of each CDR3. Each record gives: clone size, J gene, V gene, D gene, CDR3 DNA, CDR3 protein. The D gene is left open where the match is weak. Clone size is given for some rows only: seen once, a few or many times, or a class if the clone is expanded.

NA	TRBJ2-5	TRBV7-9	NA	TGTGCCAGCAGCAGTTCTAGGGACACGCAGTACTTC	CASSSSRDTQYF
few	TRBJ1-1	TRBV10-3	NA	TGTGCCATCAGTGAGTTAGGGGTCGGGAACACTGAAGCTTTCTTT	CAISELGVGNTEAFF
NA	TRBJ2-2	TRBV5-1	NA	TGCGCCAGCGGCCAGGGAACCGACCTACGCACCGGGGAGCTGTTTTTT	CASGQGTDLRTGELFF
NA	TRBJ2-4	TRBV7-8	NA	TGTGCCAGCAGCTTAGACGGCGGGCGAGGTGACATTCAGTACTTC	CASSLDGGRGDIQYF
NA	TRBJ1-1	TRBV28	TRBD1	TGTGCCAGCTCCTCCTACAGGGGGCGGACTGAAGCTTTCTTT	CASSSYRGRTEAFF
NA	TRBJ2-7	TRBV6-5	NA	TGTGCCAGCAGTTCCTACAGGGGGGGATACGAGCAGTACTTC	CASSSYRGGYEQYF
once	TRBJ1-4	TRBV19	TRBD1	TGTGCCAGTACGCCGGGACAGGCTAATGAAAAACTGTTTTTT	CASTPGQANEKLFF
NA	TRBJ2-2	TRBV5-1	NA	TGCGCCAGCAGCGACGGACTTAACACCGGGGAGCTGTTTTTT	CASSDGLNTGELFF
NA	TRBJ1-5	TRBV10-3	TRBD1	TGTGCCATCAGTCCGGGACAGTATAGCAATCAGCCCCAGCATTTT	CAISPGQYSNQPQHF
NA	TRBJ1-5	TRBV18	NA	TGTGCCAGCTCACTAACCACGGATCAGCCCCAGCATTTT	CASSLTTDQPQHF
NA	TRBJ1-2	TRBV7-2	TRBD1	TGTGCCAGCAGCTCCAGGGGGGGGGACTATGGCTACACCTTC	CASSSRGGDYGYTF
NA	TRBJ1-4	TRBV30	NA	TGTGCCTGGAGTTCTACCCCAAATCCCGGGTCCGCTAATGAAAAACTGTTTTTT	CAWSSTPNPGSANEKLFF
NA	TRBJ2-6	TRBV7-6	TRBD2	TGTGCCAGCACCCCGATCGGGGGGGCGGCTGGGGCCAACGTCCTGACTTTC	CASTPIGGAAGANVLTF
NA	TRBJ1-1	TRBV2	NA	TGTGCCAGCAGTGAAGACAGGATGAACACTGAAGCTTTCTTT	CASSEDRMNTEAFF
few	TRBJ2-5	TRBV11-2	TRBD1	TGTGCCAGCAGCTTGGGACCCACAGGGGCACAAGAGACCCAGTACTTC	CASSLGPTGAQETQYF
NA	TRBJ1-2	TRBV6-5	TRBD1	TGTGCCAGCAGCCGGGACAGGGGACATGGCTACACCTTC	CASSRDRGHGYTF
NA	TRBJ2-7	TRBV15	TRBD1	TGTGCCACCAGTCCCCTACAGGGGGCTTCCTACGAGCAGTACTTC	CATSPLQGASYEQYF
NA	TRBJ2-5	TRBV5-5	NA	TGTGCCAGCAACTTCGAGGATCAGGGGACCCAGTACTTC	CASNFEDQGTQYF
NA	TRBJ2-5	TRBV7-2	TRBD2	TGTGCCAGCAGCTTAGTTGCGGGGGGGATCGAGACCCAGTACTTC	CASSLVAGGIETQYF
NA	TRBJ1-1	TRBV11-1	NA	TGTGCCAGCAGGGCCGGGACAACCAACACTGAAGCTTTCTTT	CASRAGTTNTEAFF
NA	TRBJ2-1	TRBV5-1	TRBD1	TGCGCCAGCACGACCACGGGACAGGGGACCGCCAATGAGCAGTTCTTC	CASTTTGQGTANEQFF
NA	TRBJ2-3	TRBV6-5	NA	TGTGCCAGCAGTTCCTCCCACACAGATACGCAGTATTTT	CASSSSHTDTQYF
few	TRBJ1-1	TRBV6-5	TRBD1	TGTGCCAGCAGTCAATGGGACAGGGACACTGAAGCTTTCTTT	CASSQWDRDTEAFF
few	TRBJ1-1	TRBV6-6	NA	TGTGCCAGCAGTTTGACAGAATCCAACACTGAAGCTTTCTTT	CASSLTESNTEAFF
NA	TRBJ2-3	TRBV6-1	TRBD2	TGTGCCAGCAGGGAAGGAGTGGGGAGCGGGGGGACCACAGATACGCAGTATTTT	CASREGVGSGGTTDTQYF
NA	TRBJ2-5	TRBV28	NA	TGTGCCAGTACAGGGATGGGGGAGACCCAGTACTTC	CASTGMGETQYF
NA	TRBJ1-6	TRBV19	NA	TGTGCCAGTAGGACCACGGGCCCCTTCTCCTATAATTCACCCCTCCACTTT	CASRTTGPFSYNSPLHF
few	TRBJ1-2	TRBV30	NA	TGTGCCTGGGGGACTAACTATGGCTACACCTTC	CAWGTNYGYTF
few	TRBJ2-7	TRBV7-9	NA	TGTGCCGAGCAGGGGGGCTACGAGCAGTACTTC	CAEQGGYEQYF
few	TRBJ1-2	TRBV7-2	NA	TGTGCCAGCAGCTTTGGGGCTTCGTACACCTTC	CASSFGASYTF
once	TRBJ1-2	TRBV6-6	TRBD1	TGTGCCAGCAGTTCTAGGACAGGGGCGATGGGCTACACCTTC	CASSSRTGAMGYTF
NA	TRBJ2-5	TRBV19	TRBD1	TGTGCCAGTAGTATCGGACAGGGGGAGACCCAGTACTTC	CASSIGQGETQYF
NA	TRBJ1-2	TRBV18	TRBD1	TGTGCCAGCTCAACCGGGACAGCGGGTCTAGGCTACACCTTC	CASSTGTAGLGYTF
NA	TRBJ1-2	TRBV28	NA	TGTGCCAGCAGTTCCCCCCCGGGGACCCCCTATGGCTACACCTTC	CASSSPPGTPYGYTF
NA	TRBJ1-2	TRBV4-2	TRBD1	TGTGCCAGCAGCCGAACCGACGAAGCAGGGGGCGCCGATGGCTACACCTTC	CASSRTDEAGGADGYTF
NA	TRBJ2-7	TRBV6-1	NA	TGTGCCAGCAGTGCAGCCACATACGAGCAGTACTTC	CASSAATYEQYF
NA	TRBJ2-6	TRBV9	NA	TGTGCCAGCAGCGTAGCCGGGGGTCTAGCCTCTGGGGCCAACGTCCTGACTTTC	CASSVAGGLASGANVLTF
NA	TRBJ1-2	TRBV28	TRBD1	TGTGCCAGCAGTTTATCGGCAGGGGGTGGCTACACCTTC	CASSLSAGGGYTF
once	TRBJ1-2	TRBV5-6	TRBD1	TGTGCCAGCAAACTCCAGGGGGCCAACTATGGCTACACCTTC	CASKLQGANYGYTF
NA	TRBJ2-5	TRBV7-2	NA	TGTGCCAGCAGCTTAGATAGGGAGACCCAGTACTTC	CASSLDRETQYF
NA	TRBJ1-3	TRBV28	NA	TGTGCCAGCAGCGGACAGAGAAACACCATATATTTT	CASSGQRNTIYF
NA	TRBJ2-7	TRBV7-2	TRBD1	TGTGCCAGCAGCCCCGTAGGGGGCGAGACTCGGGAGCAGTACTTC	CASSPVGGETREQYF
NA	TRBJ2-5	TRBV27	NA	TGTGCCAGCAGTTTCACTAGCTTCGAGACCCAGTACTTC	CASSFTSFETQYF
NA	TRBJ1-1	TRBV6-5	NA	TGTGCCAGCAGTTACGATGGCGGGGCTTTGAACACTGAAGCTTTCTTT	CASSYDGGALNTEAFF
few	TRBJ1-2	TRBV5-6	NA	TGTGCCAGCGACCTAGGAGGGCCCCGACAGGTCCCCGGCTACACCTTC	CASDLGGPRQVPGYTF
few	TRBJ1-2	TRBV28	NA	TGTGCCAGCAGTCCCTCGGGACTAGCCAACTATGGCTACACCTTC	CASSPSGLANYGYTF
NA	TRBJ2-3	TRBV20-1	NA	TGCAGTGCTAGAGGGGTAATAACGCAGTATTTT	CSARGVITQYF
NA	TRBJ1-2	TRBV29-1	TRBD1	TGCAGCGGTACAACAGGGGGTGGAGGCTACACCTTC	CSGTTGGGGYTF
NA	TRBJ2-2	TRBV19	NA	TGTGCCAGTAGCCCGACCGCGCCCGGGGAGCTGTTTTTT	CASSPTAPGELFF
NA	TRBJ2-5	TRBV5-1	NA	TGCGCCAGCACTACCCGAGAAGGTGGAGAGACCCAGTACTTC	CASTTREGGETQYF
NA	TRBJ1-2	TRBV5-1	NA	TGCGCCAGCAGCTTGGCTAGGGAAGGCTACACCTTC	CASSLAREGYTF
NA	TRBJ1-1	TRBV5-1	NA	TGCGCCAGCAGCTCCAACAGTTGGGGATTGAGCACTGAAGCTTTCTTT	CASSSNSWGLSTEAFF
few	TRBJ1-2	TRBV1	NA	TGCACCAGCTACCCGGACAGGGGCGCCACTAACTATGGCTACACCTTC	CTSYPDRGATNYGYTF